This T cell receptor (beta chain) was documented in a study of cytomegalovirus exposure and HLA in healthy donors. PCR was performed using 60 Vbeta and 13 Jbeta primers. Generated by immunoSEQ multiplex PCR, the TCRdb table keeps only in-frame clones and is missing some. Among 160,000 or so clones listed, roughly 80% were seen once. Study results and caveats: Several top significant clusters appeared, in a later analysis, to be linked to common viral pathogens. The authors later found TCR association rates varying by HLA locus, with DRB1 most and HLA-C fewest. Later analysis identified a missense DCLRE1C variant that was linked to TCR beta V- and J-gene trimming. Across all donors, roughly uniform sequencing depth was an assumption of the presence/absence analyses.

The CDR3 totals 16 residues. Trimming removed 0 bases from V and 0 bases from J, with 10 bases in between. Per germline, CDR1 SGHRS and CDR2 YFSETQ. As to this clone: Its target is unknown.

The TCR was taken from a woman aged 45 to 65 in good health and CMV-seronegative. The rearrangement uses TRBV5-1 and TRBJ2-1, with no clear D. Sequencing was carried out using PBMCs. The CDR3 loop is CASSLGGSISYNEQFF. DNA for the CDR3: TGCGCCAGCAGCTTGGGAGGCAGTATCTCCTACAATGAGCAGTTCTTC.